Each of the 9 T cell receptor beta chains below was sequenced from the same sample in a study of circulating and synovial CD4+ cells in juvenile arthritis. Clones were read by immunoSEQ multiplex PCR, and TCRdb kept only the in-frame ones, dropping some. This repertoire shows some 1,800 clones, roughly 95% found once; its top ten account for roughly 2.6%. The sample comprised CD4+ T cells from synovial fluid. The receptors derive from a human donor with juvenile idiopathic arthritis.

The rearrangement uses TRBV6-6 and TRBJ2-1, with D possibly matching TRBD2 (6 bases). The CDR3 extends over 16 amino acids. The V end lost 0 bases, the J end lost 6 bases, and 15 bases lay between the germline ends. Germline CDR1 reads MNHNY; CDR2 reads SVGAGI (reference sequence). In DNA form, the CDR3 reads TGTGCCAGCAGTTACTCGGGGGGAGTTGGTTCCAATGAGCAGTTCTTC. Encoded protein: CASSYSGGVGSNEQFF.

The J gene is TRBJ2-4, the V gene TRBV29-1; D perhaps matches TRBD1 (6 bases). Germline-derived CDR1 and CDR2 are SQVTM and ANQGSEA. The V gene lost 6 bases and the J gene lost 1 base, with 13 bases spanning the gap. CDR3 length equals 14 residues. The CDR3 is CSVAPQGAKNIQYF. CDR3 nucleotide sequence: TGCAGCGTGGCACCTCAGGGGGCCAAAAACATTCAGTACTTC.

CDR3 bases: TGTGCCAGTAGTATCTCCAGGATCAGCAATCAGCCCCAGCATTTT. Amino acid sequence: CASSISRISNQPQHF. The V and J genes are TRBV19 and TRBJ1-5, with no clear D. Trimming pared 3 bases from V and 1 base from J, leaving 10 bases between. Germline CDR1 reads LNHDA; CDR2 reads SQIVND (reference sequence). There are 15 residues in the CDR3.

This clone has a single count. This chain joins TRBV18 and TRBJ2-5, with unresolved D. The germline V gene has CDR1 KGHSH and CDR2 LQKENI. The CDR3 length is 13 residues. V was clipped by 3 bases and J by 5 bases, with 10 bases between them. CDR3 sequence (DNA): TGTGCCAGCTCACCGGGCCTCGCGGAGACCCAGTACTTC. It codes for CASSPGLAETQYF. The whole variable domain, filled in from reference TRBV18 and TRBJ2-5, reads NAGVMQNPRHLVRRRGQEARLRCSPMKGHSHVYWYRQLPEEGLKFMVYLQKENIIDESGMPKERFSAEFPKEGPSILRIQQVVRGDSAAYFCASSPGLAETQYFGPGTRLLVL.

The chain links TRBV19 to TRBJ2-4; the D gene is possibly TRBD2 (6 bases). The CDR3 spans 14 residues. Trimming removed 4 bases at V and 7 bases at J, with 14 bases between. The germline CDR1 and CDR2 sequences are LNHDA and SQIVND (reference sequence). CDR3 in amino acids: CASSTPREENIQYF. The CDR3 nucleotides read TGTGCCAGTAGTACCCCCAGGGAGGAGAACATTCAGTACTTC.

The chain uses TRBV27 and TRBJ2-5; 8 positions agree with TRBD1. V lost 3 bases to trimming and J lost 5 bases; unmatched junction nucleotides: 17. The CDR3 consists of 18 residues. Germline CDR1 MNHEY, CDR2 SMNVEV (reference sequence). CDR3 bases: TGTGCCAGCAGTTTGTCTCCCTCTGGACAGGGAAGTCGGGAGACCCAGTACTTC. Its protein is CASSLSPSGQGSRETQYF.

In DNA, the CDR3 is TGTGCCAGCAGCCCCAGACTAGCGGGAGTTCCAGATACGCAGTATTTT. Its translation: CASSPRLAGVPDTQYF. The chain joins TRBV7-3 to TRBJ2-3; 12 positions agree with TRBD2. This CDR3 spans 16 amino acids. The V segment lost 5 bases and the J segment 4 bases; nucleotides outside the gene matches: 7. Germline V gene data show CDR1 as SGHTA and CDR2 as FQGTGA.

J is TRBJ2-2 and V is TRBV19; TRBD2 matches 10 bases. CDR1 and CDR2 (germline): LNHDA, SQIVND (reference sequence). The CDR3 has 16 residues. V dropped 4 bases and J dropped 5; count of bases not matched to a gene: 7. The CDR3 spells CASSNGAGGRTGELFF. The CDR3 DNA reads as TGTGCCAGTAGTAATGGAGCGGGAGGGAGGACCGGGGAGCTGTTTTTT.

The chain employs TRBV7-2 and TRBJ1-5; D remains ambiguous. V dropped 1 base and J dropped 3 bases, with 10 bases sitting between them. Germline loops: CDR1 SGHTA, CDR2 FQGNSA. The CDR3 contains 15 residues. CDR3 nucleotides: TGTGCCAGCAGCTTAGTTAGCCAAGACAATCAGCCCCAGCATTTT. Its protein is CASSLVSQDNQPQHF.